This TCR beta chain was identified during a study of shared clonotypes between healthy human individuals. Overall study: CD4 naive and CD4 memory each took three plates per donor, while CD8 naive took two and CD8 memory one.

Naivety among CD8 cells was defined by CD45RO negativity and positive CCR7 selection, thereby excluding terminally differentiated effector memory CD45RA+ cells. As processed by the authors: ImmunoSEQ output held junction-only sequences without quality scores, so filtering differed. This table comes from immunoSEQ multiplex PCR, and its TCRdb copy is limited to in-frame clones, with some not included. D and trimming come from the DNA, and the V and J calls and clone size come from that table. Of 660,000 or so clones listed, 96% were seen once; the top ten hold approximately 0.1%. Whole-study findings and limits: What naive subsets generally showed was a larger estimated richness than memory subsets showed. Limited genetic and exposure-history diversity came from having few donors.

The CDR3 runs to 11 residues. The V gene's germline CDR1 is SEHNR and CDR2 FQNEAQ (reference sequence). The germline V and J ends were trimmed by 5 bases and 9 bases, with 10 bases remaining between them. In regard to this clone: Its antigen remains unidentified.

V usage is TRBV7-9 and J usage is TRBJ2-5; D is uncertain. Sequenced: naive CD8+ T cells sorted from blood. The source of this sequence is a woman aged 25 to 39 in good health. The DNA for the CDR3 is TGTGCCAGCAGCCCCGGCCCGCCCCAGTACTTC. Amino acids: CASSPGPPQYF.